This passage covers 28 T cell receptor beta chains from one sample sequenced in a study of OX40 agonist ivuxolimab in advanced cancers. Profiling relied on immunoSEQ multiplex PCR, and the TCRdb table lists in-frame clones only, not all of them. This sample has approximately 66,000 clones; less than 90% occur once, and the top ten carry around 3.4%. The sequenced sample was CD4+ or CD8+ T cells sorted from blood, obtained in a trial of the OX40 agonist ivuxolimab. These receptors came from an adult with an advanced solid tumor such as melanoma, head and neck, liver or kidney cancer.

The chain has TRBV6-1 and TRBJ2-7; 8 nucleotides match TRBD1. CDR3 size: 13 residues. CDR1 is MNHNS and CDR2 is SASEGT in the germline V gene. With 6 bases clipped from V and 2 bases from J, the junction kept 3 bases outside the gene matches. This CDR3 reads CASRTTGAYEQYF. As DNA, the CDR3 is TGTGCCAGCAGGACGACAGGGGCCTACGAGCAGTACTTC.

This clone showed up just once. The chain recombines TRBV28 with TRBJ2-1; 7 positions match TRBD1. Unmatched junction bases numbered 15, after V lost 4 bases and J lost 9 bases. This CDR3 is 16 amino acids long. Germline values: CDR1 MDHEN, CDR2 SYDVKM. The chain's CDR3 is CASSSLTGNYVGEQFF. CDR3 nucleotides: TGTGCCAGCAGTTCGCTGACAGGGAATTACGTCGGTGAGCAGTTCTTC.

A remark on this clone: The sample contains more than one DNA sequence encoding this CDR3. This rearrangement joins TRBV5-1 to TRBJ1-1, with TRBD1 matching over 11 bases. The J segment lost 5 bases and the V segment lost 8 bases, leaving 11 bases of the junction unmatched. The V gene's germline CDR1 is SGHRS and CDR2 YFSETQ. The CDR3 runs to 15 residues. As DNA, the CDR3 is TGCGCCAGTAGCCCGTCCGGGACAGGGGGAACTGAAGCTTTCTTT. Translating gives CASSPSGTGGTEAFF.

The rearrangement uses TRBV11-3 and TRBJ2-1, with 8 nucleotides matching TRBD2. This CDR3 comprises 17 residues. Per germline, CDR1 SGHNT and CDR2 YENEEA. Trimming took 4 bases from V and 6 from J; bases not matched to a gene: 14. The CDR3: CASSSGHGVAGSNEQFF. The CDR3 DNA reads TGTGCCAGCAGCTCCGGACATGGGGTAGCGGGGAGCAATGAGCAGTTCTTC.

The V call is TRBV7-9, the J call TRBJ2-5, with TRBD1 matching over 7 bases. The J call is in doubt because the DNA end fits TRBJ2-7 better. CDR3 length: 15 residues. Germline V CDR1 and CDR2: SEHNR, FQNEAQ (reference sequence). In nucleotides, the CDR3 is TGTGCCAGCAGACTATTAGGGGACAGTCGCTACGAGCAGTACTTC. This translates into CASRLLGDSRYEQYF.

This chain joins TRBV5-1 and TRBJ1-2, with 7 bases fitting TRBD1. With 3 bases clipped from V and 2 bases from J, the junction kept 4 bases outside the gene matches. Germline V gene lookup returns CDR1 SGHRS and CDR2 YFSETQ. This CDR3 region has 14 residues. This chain's CDR3 is CASSSQTGNYGYTF. Here the CDR3 DNA reads TGCGCCAGCAGCTCTCAGACAGGGAACTATGGCTACACCTTC.

The rearrangement joins TRBV6-6 to TRBJ1-6; possible D gene TRBD1, 5 bases. The germline CDR1 and CDR2 sequences are MNHNY and SVGAGI (reference sequence). This CDR3 region has 13 residues. The ends were cut back, 5 bases at V and 11 bases at J, with 13 bases in the middle. Written as DNA, the CDR3 is TGTGCCAGCAGTAGGGGTCGGGTCCCACCCCTCCACTTT. The encoded protein is CASSRGRVPPLHF.

This clone has only a few counts. The V gene is TRBV5-4, the J gene TRBJ1-4; D not certain. V lost 4 bases to trimming and J lost 10 bases, with 11 bases between them. The CDR3 has 12 residues. The germline V gene has CDR1 SGHNT and CDR2 YYREEE (reference sequence). CDR3 in DNA: TGTGCCAGCAGCCTCCAACATGGAAAACTGTTTTTT. It is translated as CASSLQHGKLFF.

This sequence joins TRBV28 and TRBJ1-2, with D maybe TRBD1 (6 bases). Germline V lookup: CDR1 MDHEN, CDR2 SYDVKM. The length of the CDR3 is 16 residues. The ends were cut back, 7 bases at V and 4 bases at J, with 22 bases in the middle. The DNA of the CDR3 is TGTGCCAGCACCCTCGGACGGTCAGGGGCACTCTATGGCTACACCTTC. Residues: CASTLGRSGALYGYTF.

This sequence joins TRBV5-6 and TRBJ1-5; 7 bases agree with TRBD1. Germline V gene sequence: CDR1 SGHDT, CDR2 YYEEEE. This CDR3 spans 15 amino acids. Trimming removed 4 bases from V and 7 bases from J; junction bases left unmatched: 11. The CDR3 DNA reads TGTGCCAGCAGCGCTACAGGGGCCGGGCGGCAGCCCCAGCATTTT. Translation gives CASSATGAGRQPQHF.

This chain joins TRBV7-3 and TRBJ2-1, with TRBD2 as a possible D gene (5 bases). CDR1 is SGHTA, CDR2 FQGTGA, per germline. The CDR3 spans 12 residues. Trimming took 6 bases from V and 11 from J, leaving 14 bases between them. The CDR3 nucleotides are TGTGCCAGCAGAGATAACAGCGGCCAGCAGTTCTTC. Amino acid sequence: CASRDNSGQQFF.

This chain connects TRBV14 to TRBJ2-3; D possibly matches TRBD1 or TRBD2 (5 bases each). The germline V gene has CDR1 SGHDN and CDR2 FVKESK. V was shortened by 0 bases and J by 1 base, with 11 bases between the two germline ends. This CDR3 spans 16 amino acids. DNA of the CDR3: TGTGCCAGCAGCCAAGACCGGGGCCGCCGCACAGATACGCAGTATTTT. Protein sequence: CASSQDRGRRTDTQYF.

This chain joins TRBV19 and TRBJ1-1; D not certain. Trimming shortened V by 3 bases and J by 1 base, and 15 bases separated the two germline ends. Germline lookup yields CDR1 LNHDA and CDR2 SQIVND (reference sequence). The CDR3 is 16 amino acids. Here the CDR3 reads CASSIRRLRTNTEAFF. CDR3 nucleotides: TGTGCCAGTAGTATTCGGCGATTAAGAACGAACACTGAAGCTTTCTTT.

This clone was counted a single time. The chain is built from TRBV5-6 and TRBJ2-1, with a weak D call TRBD1 (6 bases). CDR3 length: 14 amino acids. Trimming cost V 3 bases and J 1 base, with 8 bases left between them. The germline CDR1 and CDR2 sequences are SGHDT and YYEEEE. The CDR3 nucleotides are TGTGCCAGCAGCTCACAGGGATCCTACAATGAGCAGTTCTTC. Its protein is CASSSQGSYNEQFF.

CDR3 DNA sequence: TGCGCCAGCAGAAAAGCCGGGAGTGGGGGAAATGAGCAGTTCTTC. This codes for CASRKAGSGGNEQFF. The V gene is TRBV5-1, the J gene TRBJ2-1, with D possibly being TRBD2 (6 bases). Trimming pared 5 bases from V and 7 bases from J, leaving 19 bases between. Germline CDR1 reads SGHRS; CDR2 reads YFSETQ. The CDR3 runs to 15 residues.

This chain joins TRBV7-2 and TRBJ2-7; D call uncertain. Germline V gene data show CDR1 as SGHTA and CDR2 as FQGNSA. This CDR3 has 14 amino acids. Trimming shortened V by 0 bases and J by 1 base, and 7 bases separated the two germline ends. DNA for the CDR3: TGTGCCAGCAGCTTAGCCGTGTCATCCTACGAGCAGTACTTC. This sequence encodes CASSLAVSSYEQYF.

This chain uses TRBV4-1 with TRBJ2-2; perhaps D is TRBD1 or TRBD2 (5 bases each). The germline gives CDR1 MGHRA, CDR2 YSYEKL. This CDR3 spans 14 amino acids. V lost 6 bases, J lost 1 base, and 9 bases lay in between. The CDR3 sequence: CASSRDENTGELFF. DNA of the CDR3: TGCGCCAGCAGTCGGGACGAGAACACCGGGGAGCTGTTTTTT.

The V gene is TRBV10-3, the J gene TRBJ2-7; D is perhaps TRBD2 (7 bases). Between the trimmed V and J ends, which lost 5 bases and 4 bases, there was a span of 21 bases. The germline CDR1 and CDR2 sequences are ENHRY and SYGVKD. The CDR3 loop spans 16 amino acids. The CDR3 DNA reads TGTGCCATCAGTCCTTCGGAGGGGGGGGGAATTTACGAGCAGTACTTC. Protein product: CAISPSEGGGIYEQYF.

The chain links TRBV10-3 to TRBJ2-7; D may be TRBD1 (6 bases). CDR1 is ENHRY and CDR2 is SYGVKD in the germline V gene. The CDR3 sequence is 15 residues long. The germline V and J ends were trimmed by 7 bases and 2 bases, with 18 bases remaining between them. CDR3 in amino acids: CAINAGERSTYEQYF. The CDR3, as DNA: TGTGCCATCAATGCAGGGGAGAGGTCCACCTACGAGCAGTACTTC.

This clone was seen a handful of times. The V gene is TRBV28, the J gene TRBJ1-2, with D maybe TRBD1 (6 bases). With 6 bases removed from V and 8 bases from J, the gap between germline ends came to 13 bases. The CDR3 length is 12 residues. CDR1 is MDHEN and CDR2 is SYDVKM in the germline V gene. CDR3 amino acids: CASSLDSVGYTF. The CDR3, as DNA: TGTGCCAGCAGCCTGGACAGCGTCGGCTACACCTTC.

Only one count was recorded for this clone. J is TRBJ1-2 and V is TRBV18; D is ambiguous. This CDR3 is 15 amino acids long. Germline lookup yields CDR1 KGHSH and CDR2 LQKENI. V was cut by 1 base and J by 2 bases, with 11 bases left in between. This CDR3 is CASSPLNGGNYGYTF. The DNA for the CDR3 is TGTGCCAGCTCACCACTTAACGGAGGAAACTATGGCTACACCTTC.

V usage is TRBV7-9 and J usage is TRBJ2-2, with D possibly matching TRBD2 (6 bases). CDR1 and CDR2 (germline): SEHNR, FQNEAQ (reference sequence). V lost 5 bases to trimming and J lost 4 bases, with 14 bases between them. The length of the CDR3 is 15 residues. The CDR3 sequence is CASSRQGAGTGELFF. The DNA of the CDR3 is TGTGCCAGCAGCCGCCAGGGAGCGGGCACCGGGGAGCTGTTTTTT.

This clone was observed a handful of times. J is TRBJ1-2 and V is TRBV5-1; D gene ambiguous. The ends were cut back, 0 bases at V and 6 bases at J, with 9 bases in the middle. The CDR3 loop spans 13 amino acids. Per germline, CDR1 SGHRS and CDR2 YFSETQ. The CDR3 here is CASSLGKGNGYTF. The CDR3 DNA reads as TGCGCCAGCAGCTTGGGTAAGGGAAATGGCTACACCTTC.

Worth noting for this clone: Sequence at one end of the junction differs from germline and may be a read error. The chain has TRBV7-7 and TRBJ2-3; 7 bases agree with TRBD2. The CDR3 is 15 amino acids. Germline values: CDR1 SSHAT, CDR2 FNYEAQ (reference sequence). CDR3 in amino acids: CASSLGGTGGDTQYF. The CDR3 DNA sequence: TGTGCTAGCAGCTTAGGTGGGACCGGGGGGGATACGCAGTATTTT.

Only one count was recorded for this clone. V usage is TRBV12-5 and J usage is TRBJ2-1; D gene unclear. This CDR3 has 13 residues. V lost 5 bases and J 10 bases, leaving 15 bases between the germline ends. Germline lookup yields CDR1 LGHNT and CDR2 FRNRAP. Here the CDR3 reads CASGPAVIGEQFF. In DNA, the CDR3 is TGTGCTAGTGGTCCGGCCGTCATCGGGGAGCAGTTCTTC.

The chain links TRBV28 to TRBJ1-3, with 7 bases that match TRBD1. In germline, CDR1 is MDHEN, CDR2 SYDVKM. V trimming: 7 bases; J trimming: 4 bases; junction bases outside the gene matches: 10. This CDR3 comprises 15 residues. The CDR3 bases are TGTGCCAGCAAGATCGAGGGGGCATCAGGAAACACCATATATTTT. It yields the protein CASKIEGASGNTIYF.

The chain carries TRBV2 and TRBJ2-5; 12 nucleotides line up with TRBD2. Germline V gene sequence: CDR1 SNHLY, CDR2 FYNNEI. V shed 5 bases and J 1 base; nucleotides not matched to a gene: 2. CDR3 length: 15 residues. The CDR3, as DNA: TGTGCCAGCAGTCGACTAGCGGGGGTCCAAGAGACCCAGTACTTC. It translates to CASSRLAGVQETQYF. Together with reference TRBV2 and TRBJ2-5, the CDR3 gives the full variable domain: EPEVTQTPSHQVTQMGQEVILRCVPISNHLYFYWYRQILGQKVEFLVSFYNNEISEKSEIFDDQFSVERPDGSNFTLKIRSTKLEDSAMYFCASSRLAGVQETQYFGPGTRLLVL.

The rearrangement links TRBV9 to TRBJ1-1; 9 bases match TRBD1. The CDR3 runs 14 residues. V shed 4 bases, J shed 3 bases, and the junction held 4 bases outside the gene matches. CDR1 and CDR2 from the germline V gene are SGDLS and YYNGEE. The CDR3 loop is CASSTRTGDTEAFF. The CDR3 coding sequence is TGTGCCAGCAGCACAAGGACAGGGGACACTGAAGCTTTCTTT.